The sequence of this TCR beta chain was determined in a study of blood T cells in healthy people across ages. Study results and caveats: No one knew whether donors had CMV, which possibly confounded expanded clonotype changes.

Comments on this clonotype: The antigen is undetermined.

The use of a sample-barcoded 5' primer and a J-beta primer mix characterized a second PCR of roughly 6 to 11 cycles. In TCRdb, the 5' RACE reads were re-called with MiXCR into one record per CDR3 protein. The repertoire holds around 800,000 distinct CDR3 sequences, roughly 46% seen once, with 15% to 20% in the top ten. The length of the CDR3 is 13 residues. CDR1 DFQATT and CDR2 SNEGSKA come from the germline V gene (reference sequence). V shed 4 bases and J 2 bases; nucleotides not matched to a gene: 3. The chain joins TRBV20-1 to TRBJ1-2; 8 bases agree with TRBD1. This clonotype was obtained from a man aged 80 or over in good health. Sequenced: blood. The CDR3 nucleotides are TGCAGTGCTAACAGACAGGGGAACTATGGCTACACCTTC. Its translation: CSANRQGNYGYTF.